The table lists the clone carrying this TCR beta chain with many counts. What it recognizes is unknown. The use of a sample-barcoded 5' primer and a J-beta primer mix characterized a second PCR of about 7 to 12 cycles. CDR3-containing paired-end reads numbered at least 3 million in each sample. In TCRdb, the 5' RACE reads were re-called with MiXCR into one record per CDR3 protein. The repertoire consists of about 2 million distinct CDR3 sequences, with roughly 50% occurring once and the leading ten covering more than 2%. The entry originates in a study of blood T cells in healthy people across ages. Study-wide results and caveats: Significant beta diversity loss was already apparent by age approximately 40, declining roughly linearly.

The germline V gene has CDR1 LNHNV and CDR2 YYDKDF (reference sequence). This CDR3 has 14 amino acids. The germline V and J ends were trimmed by 8 bases and 6 bases, with 19 bases remaining between them. Source material: blood. The TCR originated in a woman aged 35 to 49 in good health. This chain links TRBV15 with TRBJ2-5; D possibly uses TRBD1 or TRBD2 (5 bases each). In nucleotides, the CDR3 is TGTGCCACCCCATCGGGACGACCGGGAAAGACCCAGTACTTC. Amino acids: CATPSGRPGKTQYF.